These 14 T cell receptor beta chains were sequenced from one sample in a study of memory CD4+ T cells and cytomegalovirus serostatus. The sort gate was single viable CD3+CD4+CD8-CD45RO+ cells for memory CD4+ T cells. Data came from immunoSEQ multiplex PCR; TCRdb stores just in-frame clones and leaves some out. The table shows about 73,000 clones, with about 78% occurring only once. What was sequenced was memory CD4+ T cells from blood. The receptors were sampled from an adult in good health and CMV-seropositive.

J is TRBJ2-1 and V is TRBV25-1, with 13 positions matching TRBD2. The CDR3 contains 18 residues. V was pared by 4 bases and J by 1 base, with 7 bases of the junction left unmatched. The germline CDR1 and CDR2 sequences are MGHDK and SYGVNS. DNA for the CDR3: TGTGCCAGCAGTGGGACTAGCGGGAGAGCGGTGTCCTACAATGAGCAGTTCTTC. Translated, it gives CASSGTSGRAVSYNEQFF.

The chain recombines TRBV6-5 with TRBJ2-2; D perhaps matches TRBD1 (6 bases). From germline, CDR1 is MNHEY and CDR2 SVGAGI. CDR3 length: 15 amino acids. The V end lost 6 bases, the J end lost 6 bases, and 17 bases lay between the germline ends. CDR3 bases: TGTGCCAGCAGAAAACCAGGGGTGGGCGCCGGGGAGCTGTTTTTT. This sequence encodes CASRKPGVGAGELFF.

The CDR3 sequence is CASSDLGFSTEAFF. In DNA, the CDR3 is TGTGCCAGCAGTGACCTCGGTTTTAGCACTGAAGCTTTCTTT. The rearrangement joins TRBV2 to TRBJ1-1, with unresolved D. Germline V gene sequence: CDR1 SNHLY, CDR2 FYNNEI. CDR3 length equals 14 residues. V lost 3 bases to trimming and J lost 4 bases, with 12 bases between them.

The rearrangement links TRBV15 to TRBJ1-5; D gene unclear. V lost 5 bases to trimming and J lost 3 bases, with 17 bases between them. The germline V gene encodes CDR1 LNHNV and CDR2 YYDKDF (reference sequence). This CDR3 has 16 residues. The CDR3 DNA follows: TGTGCCACCAGCGGGCTGCCGAGGAGCTCCAATCAGCCCCAGCATTTT. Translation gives CATSGLPRSSNQPQHF.

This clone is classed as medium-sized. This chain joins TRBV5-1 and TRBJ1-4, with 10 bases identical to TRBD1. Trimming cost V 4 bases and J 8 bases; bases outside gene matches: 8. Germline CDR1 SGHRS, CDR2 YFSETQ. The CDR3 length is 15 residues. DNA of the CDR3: TGCGCCAGCAGCAAAGGACAGGGGGTATCGGAAAAACTGTTTTTT. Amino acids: CASSKGQGVSEKLFF.

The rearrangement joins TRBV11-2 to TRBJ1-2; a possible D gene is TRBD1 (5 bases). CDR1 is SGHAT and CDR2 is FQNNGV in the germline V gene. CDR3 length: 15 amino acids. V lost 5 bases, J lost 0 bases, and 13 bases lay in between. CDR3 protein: CASSQTAATNYGYTF. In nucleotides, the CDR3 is TGTGCCAGCAGCCAGACAGCAGCAACTAACTATGGCTACACCTTC.

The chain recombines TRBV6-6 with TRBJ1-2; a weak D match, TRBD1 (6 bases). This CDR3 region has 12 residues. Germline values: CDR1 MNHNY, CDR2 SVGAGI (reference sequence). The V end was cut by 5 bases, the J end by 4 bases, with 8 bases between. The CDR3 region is CASSQDSYGYTF. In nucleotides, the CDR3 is TGTGCCAGCAGTCAGGACAGCTATGGCTACACCTTC.

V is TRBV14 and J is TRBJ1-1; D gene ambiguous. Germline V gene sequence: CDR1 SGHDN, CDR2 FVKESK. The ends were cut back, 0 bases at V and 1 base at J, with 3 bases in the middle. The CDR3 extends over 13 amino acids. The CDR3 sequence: CASSQDRNTEAFF. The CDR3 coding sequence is TGTGCCAGCAGCCAAGACAGGAACACTGAAGCTTTCTTT.

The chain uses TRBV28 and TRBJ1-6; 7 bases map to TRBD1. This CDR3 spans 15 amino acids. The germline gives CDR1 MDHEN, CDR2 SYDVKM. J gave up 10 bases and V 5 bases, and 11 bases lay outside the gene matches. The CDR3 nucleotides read TGTGCCAGCAGTCCTTCCTTAGGGGGCCGATCACCCCTCCACTTT. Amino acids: CASSPSLGGRSPLHF.

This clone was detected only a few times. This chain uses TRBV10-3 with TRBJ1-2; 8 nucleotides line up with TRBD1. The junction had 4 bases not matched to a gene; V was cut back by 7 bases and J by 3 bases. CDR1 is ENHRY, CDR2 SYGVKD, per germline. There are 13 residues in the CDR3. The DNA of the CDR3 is TGTGCCATCACAACGGACAGGGACTATGGCTACACCTTC. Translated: CAITTDRDYGYTF.

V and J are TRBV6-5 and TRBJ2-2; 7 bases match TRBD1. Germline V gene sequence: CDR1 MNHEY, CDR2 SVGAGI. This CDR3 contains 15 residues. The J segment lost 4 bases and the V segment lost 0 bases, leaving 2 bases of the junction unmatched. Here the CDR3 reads CASSYSNRGTGELFF. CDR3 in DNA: TGTGCCAGCAGTTACTCGAACAGGGGCACCGGGGAGCTGTTTTTT.

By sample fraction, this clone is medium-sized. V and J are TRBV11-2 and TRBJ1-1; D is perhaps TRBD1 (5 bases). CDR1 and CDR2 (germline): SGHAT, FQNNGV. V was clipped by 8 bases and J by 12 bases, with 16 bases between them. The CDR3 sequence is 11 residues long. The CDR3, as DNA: TGTGCCAGCGCCGCGGGGCCGTCGACTTTCTTT. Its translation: CASAAGPSTFF.

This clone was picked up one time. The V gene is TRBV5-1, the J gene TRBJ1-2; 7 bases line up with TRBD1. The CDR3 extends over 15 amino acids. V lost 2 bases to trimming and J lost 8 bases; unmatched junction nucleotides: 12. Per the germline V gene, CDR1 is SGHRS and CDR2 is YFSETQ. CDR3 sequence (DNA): TGCGCCAGCAGCTTAAACGGACAGGTGGTCAAAGGCTACACCTTC. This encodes CASSLNGQVVKGYTF.

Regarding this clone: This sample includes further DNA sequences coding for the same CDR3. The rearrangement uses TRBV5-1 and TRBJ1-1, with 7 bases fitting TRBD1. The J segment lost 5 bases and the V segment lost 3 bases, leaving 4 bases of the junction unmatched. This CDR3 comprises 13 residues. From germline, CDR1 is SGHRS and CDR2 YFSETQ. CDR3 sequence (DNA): TGCGCCAGCAGCTCAGCACAGGGGACTGAAGCTTTCTTT. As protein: CASSSAQGTEAFF.